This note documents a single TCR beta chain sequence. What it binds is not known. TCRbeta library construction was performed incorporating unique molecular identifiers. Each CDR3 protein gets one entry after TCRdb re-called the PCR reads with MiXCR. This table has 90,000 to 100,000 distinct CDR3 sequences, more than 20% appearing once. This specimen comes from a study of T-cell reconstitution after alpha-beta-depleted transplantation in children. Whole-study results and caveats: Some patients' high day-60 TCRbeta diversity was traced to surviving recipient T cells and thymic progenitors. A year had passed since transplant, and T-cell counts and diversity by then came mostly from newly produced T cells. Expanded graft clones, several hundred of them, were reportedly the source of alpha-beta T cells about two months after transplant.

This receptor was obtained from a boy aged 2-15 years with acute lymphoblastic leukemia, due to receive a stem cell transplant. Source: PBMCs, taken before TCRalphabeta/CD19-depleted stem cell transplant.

The CDR3 reads CASSLASEAFF. DNA of the CDR3: TGTGCCAGCAGCTTAGCGAGTGAAGCTTTCTTT. This chain joins TRBV7-8 and TRBJ1-1; D is uncertain. This CDR3 is 11 amino acids long. Germline V lookup: CDR1 SGHVS, CDR2 FQNEAQ. Trimming pared 0 bases from V and 7 bases from J, leaving 3 bases between.